The rows below give T cell receptor beta chains drawn from one sample of a study of T cell responses to AZD1222 COVID-19 vaccine. Sequencing was performed with immunoSEQ multiplex PCR; in TCRdb, only in-frame clones are kept and a portion is missing. The sample lists 95,000 to 150,000 clones, roughly nine tenths seen once, with roughly 4.5% in the top ten. The sequencing used peripheral blood, collected on day 0 of AZD1222 vaccination. Source of these receptors: an adult in good health. CDR3s include the opening cysteine and the closing phenylalanine or tryptophan. A D gene is named only where the DNA matches it firmly. Not every row has a clone size; where given, it reads once, few, many or a size class.

abundance	d_gene	v_gene	j_gene	CDR3nt	CDR3aa
.	.	TRBV19	TRBJ1-2	TGTGCCAGTAGTTCTGGGAATTTCGATGGCTACACCTTC	CASSSGNFDGYTF
.	.	TRBV30	TRBJ1-4	TGTGCCTGGAGTAACCGGGACGGCAGAGAAAAACTGTTTTTT	CAWSNRDGREKLFF
once	.	TRBV2	TRBJ2-3	TGTGCCAGCAGTGAAGGACTCCCGGATACGCAGTATTTT	CASSEGLPDTQYF
.	.	TRBV11-1	TRBJ1-1	TGTGCCAGCAGCTTATTCGGGGGGCGTAACACTGAAGCTTTCTTT	CASSLFGGRNTEAFF
.	.	TRBV7-9	TRBJ2-3	TGTGCCAGCAGCCGGGTCGGGAGTTCGGATACGCAGTATTTT	CASSRVGSSDTQYF
.	.	TRBV10-1	TRBJ1-5	TGCGCCAGCAGTGAGTCGACCCTCCGGGTTTGGATACAGCCCCAGCATTTT	CASSESTLRVWIQPQHF
.	TRBD1	TRBV4-2	TRBJ2-4	TGTGCCAGCAGCAAGACCTTGACAGGGGGCGATGGCAAAAACATTCAGTACTTC	CASSKTLTGGDGKNIQYF
.	.	TRBV2	TRBJ2-7	TGTGCCAGCAGTGAAGTTCAGTGGGATAGCCGTGTCGTGCAGTACTTC	CASSEVQWDSRVVQYF
once	TRBD1	TRBV5-1	TRBJ1-6	TGCGCCAGCACCTACAGGGGGCTGGATTCACCCCTCCACTTT	CASTYRGLDSPLHF
.	.	TRBV2	TRBJ2-2	TGTGCCAGCACCCCCCAAACAGGGACGGCCGGGGAGCTGTTTTTT	CASTPQTGTAGELFF
.	.	TRBV6-6	TRBJ1-5	TGTGCCAGCAGTTACCTCACAGCAAATCAGCCCCAGCATTTT	CASSYLTANQPQHF
.	TRBD1	TRBV27	TRBJ2-3	TGTGCCAGCAGTCTCCAGGGGGCGCCCACAGATACGCAGTATTTT	CASSLQGAPTDTQYF
.	TRBD1	TRBV18	TRBJ2-5	TGTGCCAGCTCACCACCGGCGACAGGGTGGGAGACCCAGTACTTC	CASSPPATGWETQYF
.	.	TRBV11-3	TRBJ1-5	TGTGCCAGCAGCTTAGGAGGGGGGGCTAAGAATCAGCCCCAGCATTTT	CASSLGGGAKNQPQHF
.	.	TRBV30	TRBJ1-5	TGTGCCTGGGGGGGCGGACAGAATCAGCCCCAGCATTTT	CAWGGGQNQPQHF
.	TRBD1	TRBV27	TRBJ2-3	TGTGCCAGCAGTTTCAGGGGGCCAGATACGCAGTATTTT	CASSFRGPDTQYF
.	.	TRBV6-5	TRBJ1-4	TGTGCCAGCAGTTTGGGGTTTAATGAAAAACTGTTTTTT	CASSLGFNEKLFF
.	TRBD1	TRBV6-6	TRBJ1-4	TGTGCCAGCAGTCCCCGGACAGGGGGCGAAAAACTGTTTTTT	CASSPRTGGEKLFF